The 23 T cell receptor beta chains listed next were all sequenced from one sample in a study of response to subunit inactivated influenza vaccine. In TCRdb, the RT-PCR reads were re-called with MiXCR into one record per CDR3 protein. The sample carries a few hundred thousand distinct CDR3 sequences, 21% recorded once. The material was PBMCs from blood, obtained around 22 months after vaccination. All receptors derive from a man between 50 and 69 years old who received an inactivated influenza vaccine.

V and J are TRBV3-1 and TRBJ2-5; weak D call: TRBD1 (6 bases). Trimming pared 6 bases from V and 1 base from J, leaving 18 bases between. The CDR3 runs 16 residues. CDR1 and CDR2 (germline): LGHDT, YNNKEL (reference sequence). DNA for the CDR3: TGTGCCAGCAGTGACATTAACAGGGTACTCCAAGAGACCCAGTACTTC. Translated, it gives CASSDINRVLQETQYF.

The J gene is TRBJ1-4, the V gene TRBV19; D might be TRBD1 (5 bases). The germline gives CDR1 LNHDA, CDR2 SQIVND (reference sequence). This CDR3 has 15 residues. The V gene lost 4 bases and the J gene lost 2 bases, with 11 bases spanning the gap. DNA of the CDR3: TGTGCCAGTAGTACAGGGCGCGCGACTAATGAAAAACTGTTTTTT. Protein product: CASSTGRATNEKLFF. Drawing the rest from reference TRBV19 and TRBJ1-4, the complete variable domain is DGGITQSPKYLFRKEGQNVTLSCEQNLNHDAMYWYRQDPGQGLRLIYYSQIVNDFQKGDIAEGYSVSREKKESFPLTVTSAQKNPTAFYLCASSTGRATNEKLFFGSGTQLSVL.

The rearrangement uses TRBV6-5 and TRBJ2-5; TRBD1 is a possible D gene (5 bases). The CDR3 is 14 amino acids. Looked up from germline, CDR1 is MNHEY and CDR2 is SVGAGI. The V and J ends lost 2 bases and 4 bases respectively, with 11 bases between them. CDR3 region: CASSYQGRRETQYF. CDR3 in DNA: TGTGCCAGCAGTTACCAGGGCAGAAGAGAGACCCAGTACTTC.

The gene calls are TRBV6-2 or TRBV6-3 and TRBJ1-5, with a possible D match to TRBD1 (6 bases). Between the trimmed V and J ends, which lost 6 bases and 7 bases, there was a span of 13 bases. Germline lookup yields CDR1 MNHEY and CDR2 SVGEGT. CDR3 size: 13 residues. The CDR3 here is CASRDRGWQPQHF. For the CDR3, the DNA is TGTGCCAGCAGGGATAGGGGGTGGCAGCCCCAGCATTTT.

This CDR3 is CASSQEGTAHTF. The DNA for the CDR3 is TGCGCCAGCAGCCAAGAAGGGACGGCCCACACCTTC. This chain uses TRBV4-3 with TRBJ1-2; a weak D match, TRBD1 (5 bases). This CDR3 is built from 12 residues. V lost 0 bases to trimming and J lost 12 bases, with 11 bases between them. Germline CDR1 LGHNA, CDR2 YSLEER.

The chain uses TRBV6-2 or TRBV6-3 and TRBJ2-1, with D unclear. V was cut by 3 bases and J by 8 bases, with 5 bases left in between. Germline V gene lookup returns CDR1 MNHEY and CDR2 SVGEGT. The CDR3 extends over 11 amino acids. The CDR3 loop reads CASSYSDEQFF. The CDR3 DNA sequence: TGTGCCAGCAGTTATTCCGATGAGCAGTTCTTC.

This clonotype was observed a handful of times. The rearrangement links TRBV10-3 to TRBJ1-6, with D possibly TRBD1 on 6 matching bases. Trimming pared 3 bases from V and 7 bases from J, leaving 10 bases between. The CDR3 sequence is 14 residues long. Germline V gene sequence: CDR1 ENHRY, CDR2 SYGVKD. The CDR3 here is CAISDAGVNSPLHF. The CDR3 bases are TGTGCCATCAGTGATGCAGGGGTCAATTCACCCCTCCACTTT.

This clonotype has ten or more counts. This chain joins TRBV6-5 and TRBJ1-2, with 9 nucleotides matching TRBD1. The CDR3 is made up of 15 amino acids. After removal of 4 bases from V and 4 bases from J, the junction contained 7 bases not matched to a gene. From germline, CDR1 is MNHEY and CDR2 SVGAGI. The CDR3 here is CASSSLQQGAYGYTF. In DNA, the CDR3 is TGTGCCAGCAGTTCCCTACAACAGGGGGCCTATGGCTACACCTTC.

This clonotype was seen repeatedly, ten times or more. The chain carries TRBV7-8 and TRBJ1-4; D is unclear. This CDR3 is 15 amino acids long. V gave up 6 bases and J gave up 5 bases, with 16 bases separating them. Germline-derived CDR1 and CDR2 are SGHVS and FQNEAQ. CDR3 sequence reads: CASSPIDGKNEKLFF. CDR3 sequence (DNA): TGTGCCAGCAGTCCGATAGACGGAAAGAATGAAAAACTGTTTTTT.

This clonotype has a count of ten or more. This chain uses TRBV4-3 with TRBJ1-2; D may be TRBD1 (6 bases). CDR3 length equals 17 residues. Germline CDR1 reads LGHNA; CDR2 reads YSLEER. V lost 0 bases to trimming and J lost 0 bases, with 14 bases between them. The CDR3 DNA sequence: TGCGCCAGCAGCCAAGACCTAAGCCAGGGGTCTAACTATGGCTACACCTTC. It specifies CASSQDLSQGSNYGYTF.

This clonotype was seen a few times. The V gene is TRBV5-6, the J gene TRBJ2-2; a weak D match, TRBD2 (5 bases). From germline, CDR1 is SGHDT and CDR2 YYEEEE. V was cut by 0 bases and J by 3 bases, with 15 bases left in between. The CDR3 consists of 17 residues. In nucleotides, the CDR3 is TGTGCCAGCAGCTTGGGGCGTGTCGGGGTACACACCGGGGAGCTGTTTTTT. It specifies CASSLGRVGVHTGELFF.

There are many counts of this clonotype. This sequence joins TRBV7-8 and TRBJ1-1, with D possibly TRBD1 on 5 matching bases. The germline V and J ends were trimmed by 5 bases and 3 bases, with 19 bases remaining between them. Germline-derived CDR1 and CDR2 are SGHVS and FQNEAQ. The CDR3 consists of 16 residues. In DNA form, the CDR3 reads TGTGCCAGCAGCAAAACGGGGTGGGGAGGGGACACTGAAGCTTTCTTT. This sequence encodes CASSKTGWGGDTEAFF.

V usage is TRBV5-1 and J usage is TRBJ2-3; TRBD2 aligns across 10 bases. The ends lost 6 bases at V and 3 bases at J; junction bases unmatched: 10. CDR3 size: 16 residues. CDR1 and CDR2 (germline): SGHRS, YFSETQ. CDR3 bases: TGCGCCAGCACCCTTCTAGCGGGAGTTATGACAGATACGCAGTATTTT. This translates into CASTLLAGVMTDTQYF.

This clonotype was found a few times. V and J are TRBV6-1 and TRBJ2-2, with no clear D. Trimming left V 5 bases short and J 6 bases short, with 10 bases between. The CDR3 runs to 13 residues. Per germline, CDR1 MNHNS and CDR2 SASEGT. CDR3 protein: CASSPFRSGELFF. CDR3 in DNA: TGTGCCAGCAGTCCCTTTCGGTCCGGGGAGCTGTTTTTT.

The V gene is TRBV5-6, the J gene TRBJ1-2; the D gene is possibly TRBD1 (6 bases). The V end was cut by 4 bases, the J end by 2 bases, with 18 bases between. The germline V gene encodes CDR1 SGHDT and CDR2 YYEEEE. The CDR3 length is 16 residues. The CDR3 protein is CASSIIGRGRNYGYTF. The CDR3 region has the DNA TGTGCCAGCAGCATAATAGGACGGGGGCGCAACTATGGCTACACCTTC.

This clonotype occurred a few times. One base away lies a much larger clone, so this may be a sequencing read error. The V call is TRBV20-1, the J call TRBJ1-1, with a weak D call TRBD1 (6 bases). This CDR3 is 14 amino acids long. Germline V gene data show CDR1 as DFQATT and CDR2 as SNEGSKA (reference sequence). Written as DNA, the CDR3 is TGCAGTGCTCGGGGAACAGGGATGGGGACTGAAGCTTTATTT. Protein: CSARGTGMGTEALF.

The gene calls are TRBV20-1 and TRBJ1-5; D gene unclear. The CDR3 loop spans 14 amino acids. Germline V gene lookup returns CDR1 DFQATT and CDR2 SNEGSKA (reference sequence). V dropped 4 bases and J dropped 6 bases, with 16 bases sitting between them. The DNA for the CDR3 is TGCAGTGCTAAGGTTGGCGGTGTTTCTCAGCCCCAGCATTTT. It codes for CSAKVGGVSQPQHF.

This clonotype has more than one count but fewer than ten. DNA of the CDR3: TGCAGTGCTAGTAGCGCAGGGGCCGTGTCCTACAATGAGCAGTTCTTC. It yields the protein CSASSAGAVSYNEQFF. The rearrangement uses TRBV20-1 and TRBJ2-1, with D possibly matching TRBD1 (6 bases). The CDR3 totals 16 residues. Trimming left V 3 bases short and J 1 base short, with 16 bases between. CDR1 and CDR2 (germline): DFQATT, SNEGSKA (reference sequence).

The chain combines TRBV5-1 with TRBJ1-5; no firm D call. The length of the CDR3 is 13 residues. Germline-derived CDR1 and CDR2 are SGHRS and YFSETQ. V gave up 4 bases and J gave up 7 bases, with 12 bases separating them. CDR3 residues: CASSPDGWQPQHF. CDR3 DNA: TGCGCCAGCAGCCCGGACGGGTGGCAGCCCCAGCATTTT.

The V call is TRBV29-1, the J call TRBJ2-3; 15 nucleotides line up with TRBD2. J lost 8 bases, V lost 5 bases, and 20 bases had no gene match. CDR1 is SQVTM and CDR2 is ANQGSEA in the germline V gene. This CDR3 contains 19 residues. CDR3 sequence (DNA): TGCAGCGTTTGGGGCCACGGGACTAGCGGGGGGAGCTCCGGAGGTACGCAGTATTTT. It encodes CSVWGHGTSGGSSGGTQYF.

J is TRBJ1-1 and V is TRBV6-1, with D perhaps matching TRBD1 (5 bases). The CDR3 has 13 residues. V was pared by 6 bases and J by 6 bases, with 14 bases between. The germline gives CDR1 MNHNS, CDR2 SASEGT. The CDR3 region is CASRPRVGAEAFF. The CDR3, as DNA: TGTGCCAGCAGACCCAGGGTTGGCGCTGAAGCTTTCTTT.

The chain has TRBV7-8 and TRBJ1-6; D might be TRBD1 (6 bases). V was clipped by 5 bases and J by 2 bases, with 16 bases between them. The CDR3 extends over 17 amino acids. In germline, CDR1 is SGHVS, CDR2 FQNEAQ. CDR3 DNA sequence: TGTGCCAGCAGCCCCGAGATCGGGGGCCCCTATAATTCACCCCTCCACTTT. It specifies CASSPEIGGPYNSPLHF.

The chain recombines TRBV3-1 with TRBJ2-1; TRBD2 is a possible D gene (6 bases). The CDR3 is 16 residues long. Trimming took 4 bases from V and 2 from J, leaving 15 bases between them. The germline CDR1 and CDR2 sequences are LGHDT and YNNKEL (reference sequence). The CDR3 reads CASSPYFGGAYNEQFF. Here the CDR3 DNA reads TGTGCCAGCAGCCCTTACTTTGGAGGGGCCTACAATGAGCAGTTCTTC.